One TCR beta chain is described in this entry. Antigen unknown. With a much larger clone just one base away, this may be a read error. These data are taken from a study of read filtering for tumor transcriptome and immune sequencing. In the study overall: Mean patient age was roughly 66 years, range about 45 to 85; approximately 18 male, 12 to 15 female. Transcriptome libraries were built from DNase-treated RNA.

General study results and limits: Roughly 82% of IR-seq clonotypes had a single read, yet these held roughly 3.3% of reads. This fraction held mixed bone marrow immune cells after CD138-negative sorting.

The library was built from roughly 400 ng RNA with molecular barcoded adaptors for alpha/delta and beta/gamma chains. Each CDR3 protein is one row after TCRdb ran MiXCR on the reads. The sample lists roughly 59,000 distinct CDR3 sequences; approximately 18% were seen once. Germline lookup yields CDR1 MDHEN and CDR2 SYDVKM. V lost 10 bases, J lost 2 bases, and 10 bases stayed unmatched. This CDR3 has 15 residues. This TCR derives from a donor older than 35 with multiple myeloma. V usage is TRBV28 and J usage is TRBJ2-3, with TRBD1 matching over 9 bases. The sample consisted of a population of CD138-negative cells sorted from bone marrow. CDR3 sequence (DNA): TGTGCCATCAGCAAAAGACAGGGGGACACAGATACGCAGTATTTT. Its translation is CAISKRQGDTDTQYF. The variable domain in full, completed from reference TRBV28 and TRBJ2-3, reads DVKVTQSSRYLVKRTGEKVFLECVQDMDHENMFWYRQDPGLGLRLIYFSYDVKMKEKGDIPEGYSVSREKKERFSLILESASTNQTSMYLCAISKRQGDTDTQYFGPGTRLTVL.